The sequence of this T cell receptor (beta chain) was determined in a study of blood T cell repertoires in COVID-19 (dated by TCRdb to 2018 to 2020). Looking at the study overall: Samples from collaborators originated in the United States, Italy and Spain and spanned both the acute and convalescent phases of COVID-19. The material from the prospective study consisted of cDNA or gDNA derived from T cells, B-cell-depleted T cells, or PBMCs. The dataset comprised deeply sampled blood TCRbeta repertoires from subjects exposed to, actively infected with, or recovered from COVID-19. A freely available public database, intended as a resource for researchers studying the immune response to SARS-CoV-2, is where the repertoires were released. The samples were drawn from two sources: the first 160 participants of the ongoing ImmuneRACE study, and 1,200 or so subjects contributed by 6 global collaborators. Sample metadata almost always included a de-identified subject ID, COVID-19 status, age in years and sex. Where available, HLA class I and class II types were obtained from metadata supplied by the sample provider rather than from assay-based typing.

On this clone itself: What antigen it recognizes has not been identified. Base qualities are missing; no much larger clone stands one base away.

The immunoSEQ Assay, a bias-controlled multiplex PCR, was used to amplify TCRbeta CDR3 regions from genomic DNA. In the authors' own workflow: Nucleated cell counts per sample were estimated from amplification of reference gene primers within the assay. To quantify the absolute abundance of each unique TCRbeta CDR3 rearrangement, sequence reads were collapsed and filtered. For each sample, productive Simpson clonality was calculated by taking the square root of Simpson's diversity index across productive rearrangements. The clones in this table, taken by TCRdb from immuneACCESS, are in-frame only. Not every clone is retained; where verified, under half of the shortfall comes from an unresolved V gene, and the cause of the rest is unknown. For V, J and clone size, that table is used; D and trimming come from the DNA. Counted in this sample were around 290,000 clones; around 87% of them appeared once. Of the sample, approximately 8% is held by the ten largest clones.

Samples from volunteer blood donors who had recovered from COVID-19 were contributed by a second Seattle source. Each collaborating institution followed its own protocols to collect whole blood in K2EDTA tubes. For TCRbeta analysis, collaborators shipped samples as frozen whole blood, isolated PBMCs, or DNA extracted from either of those sample types. A distance of 20 bases separates the germline ends of V and J, which lose 8 bases and 4 bases respectively. CDR3 length: 15 amino acids, cysteine to phenylalanine. The only DNA kept is the CDR3, 45 bases in frame from the first base. The germline V gene (reference sequence) yields LNHDA for CDR1 and SQIVND for CDR2. General conclusions and limits of the study: Clinical and demographic metadata were provided uncurated, with the amount varying by source and participant.

The sequencing sample was made of peripheral blood. Here the chain combines TRBV19 and TRBJ1-1, and possibly TRBD1, on 5 matching bases. The TCR sequence derives from a woman aged 45-65 years who had recovered from COVID-19. The DNA sequence is given as TGTGCCAGTGCCCCGATGAAGTTGGGGGGCACTGAAGCTTTCTTT. This codes for CASAPMKLGGTEAFF.